The TCR beta chain described here comes from a study of blood T cell repertoires in COVID-19. Germline lookup yields CDR1 SEHNR and CDR2 FQNEAQ (reference sequence). V gave up 6 bases and J gave up 1 base; unmatched junction bases: 11. CDR3 size: 16 residues. A Seattle source enrolled patients during active infection and followed them longitudinally. Study processing details: Amplification with reference gene primers provided the estimates of nucleated cell counts. Sequencing was performed with immunoSEQ multiplex PCR; in TCRdb, only in-frame clones are kept and a portion is missing. Clone size and V and J calls were adopted from that table, with D and trimming inferred from the DNA. The sample carries roughly 250,000 clones, 80% to 95% recorded once.

Sequencing was done on a sample of peripheral blood. The clonotype originates from a young man with COVID-19, enrolled during active disease. The gene calls are TRBV7-9 and TRBJ2-7; 8 positions match TRBD2. In DNA, the CDR3 is TGTGCCAGCAGAGGTCCGACGGGGGGGCAGTCCTACGAGCAGTACTTC. Translation gives CASRGPTGGQSYEQYF. Filled out from reference TRBV7-9 and TRBJ2-7, the complete variable domain reads DTGVSQNPRHKITKRGQNVTFRCDPISEHNRLYWYRQTLGQGPEFLTYFQNEAQLEKSRLLSDRFSAERPKGSFSTLEIQRTEQGDSAMYLCASRGPTGGQSYEQYFGPGTRLTVT.